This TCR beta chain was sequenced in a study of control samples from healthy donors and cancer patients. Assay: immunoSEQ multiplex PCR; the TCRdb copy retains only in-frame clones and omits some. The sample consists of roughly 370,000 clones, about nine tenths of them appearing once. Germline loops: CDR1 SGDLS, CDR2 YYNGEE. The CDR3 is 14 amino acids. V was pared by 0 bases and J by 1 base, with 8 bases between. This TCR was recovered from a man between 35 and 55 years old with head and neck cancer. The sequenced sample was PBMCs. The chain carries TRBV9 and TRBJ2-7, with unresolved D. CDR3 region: CASSVAPESYEQYF. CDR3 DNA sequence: TGTGCCAGCAGCGTAGCTCCAGAGTCCTACGAGCAGTACTTC. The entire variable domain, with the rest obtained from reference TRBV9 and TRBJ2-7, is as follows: DSGVTQTPKHLITATGQRVTLRCSPRSGDLSVYWYQQSLDQGLQFLIQYYNGEERAKGNILERFSAQQFPDLHSELNLSSLELGDSALYFCASSVAPESYEQYFGPGTRLTVT.